This TCR beta chain was identified in a study of response to subunit inactivated influenza vaccine (dated by TCRdb to the late 2010s). For context, the study as a whole: Deep quantitative T cell receptor repertoire profiling was used in the study to track responses to a trivalent subunit inactivated influenza vaccine.

Findings and caveats that apply to the study as a whole: According to the authors, only a limited number of new T cells may be recruited by each seasonal influenza vaccination.

Library preparation was by RT-PCR. TCRdb lists the instrument as Illumina HiSeq 2500. TCRdb redid the processing of the public reads, applying fastp at Q25 and MiXCR, and retained in-frame beta chains. For every CDR3 protein sequence, its rows merge into one entry that carries the most common genes and DNA. In this sample the table shows 490,000 or so distinct CDR3 sequences, 7.6% of which occur a single time. The ten largest make up over 10% of the sample. The CDR3 runs 16 amino acids, cysteine and phenylalanine included. The DNA shown is the 48-base CDR3, in frame from base 1. V lost 0 bases and J lost 0 bases, and the count of bases not matched to a germline gene is 2. CDR1 and CDR2, per the germline V gene, are ENHRY and SYGVKD. This clonotype came up a few times. Its antigen is unknown. No per-base quality is available; no much larger clone lies one base away.

The clonotype originates from a man between 50 and 75 years old who received an inactivated influenza vaccine. Donor details come from another sample of the same person, matched by shared clones. The starting material was PBMCs from blood, obtained roughly 24 months after vaccination. Recombination connected TRBV10-3 to TRBJ2-4; TRBD1 agrees with 7 junctional bases. DNA sequence: TGTGCCATCAGTGAGTCGAACAGGGGAGCCAAAAACATTCAGTACTTC. Its protein reads: CAISESNRGAKNIQYF.